One sample yielded the 14 T cell receptor beta chains listed below, sequenced in a study of T cells in Graves' hyperthyroidism and ophthalmopathy. TCR beta CDR3 regions were amplified from RNA transcripts. When the TCR CDR3 underwent first-round RT-PCR, the HTBI primer set was used. TCRdb fed the multiplex PCR reads into MiXCR, producing one record per CDR3 protein. The sample includes around 600,000 distinct CDR3 sequences, about 45% of them seen just once. Source material: peripheral blood or thyroid tissue (not recorded which). These receptors originate from an adult man with Graves' disease, either hyperthyroidism or ophthalmopathy (not recorded which).

There are many counts of this clonotype. The V call is TRBV29-1, the J call TRBJ2-2, with 7 bases matching TRBD2. Germline loops: CDR1 SQVTM, CDR2 ANQGSEA. The J segment lost 5 bases and the V segment lost 1 base, leaving 1 base of the junction unmatched. This CDR3 spans 13 amino acids. The CDR3 nucleotides are TGCAGCGTTGAAGCGGGAGGTACCGGGGAGCTGTTTTTT. It specifies CSVEAGGTGELFF.

The V gene is TRBV19, the J gene TRBJ1-5; a possible D gene is TRBD1 (5 bases). The CDR3 is 15 amino acids. V lost 1 base and J lost 0, with 7 bases in between. The germline V gene has CDR1 LNHDA and CDR2 SQIVND (reference sequence). The CDR3 bases are TGTGCCAGTAGTATAGGGGGGACTAGCAATCAGCCCCAGCATTTT. Translated: CASSIGGTSNQPQHF.

To note about this clonotype: One junction end disagrees with the germline gene, perhaps due to a read error. The chain uses TRBV20-1 and TRBJ2-2; 10 bases fit TRBD2. This CDR3 has 14 residues. Germline lookup yields CDR1 DFQATT and CDR2 SNEGSKA (reference sequence). The CDR3 DNA sequence: TGCGGTGCCCTAAGCGGGGGGGCCACCGGGGAGCTGTTTTTT. Translating it yields CGALSGGATGELFF.

The rearrangement joins TRBV10-1 to TRBJ2-5; 9 bases fit TRBD1. Losses at the gene ends were 3 bases for V and 4 bases for J; bases not matched to a gene: 6. The germline V gene encodes CDR1 WNHNN and CDR2 SYGVQD (reference sequence). The CDR3 is 15 amino acids. The CDR3 reads CASSERDRAPETQYF. CDR3 bases: TGCGCCAGCAGTGAAAGGGACAGGGCCCCAGAGACCCAGTACTTC.

This clonotype was recorded many times. The V call is TRBV2, the J call TRBJ2-5; 9 nucleotides agree with TRBD2. Unmatched junction bases numbered 9, after V lost 8 bases and J lost 2 bases. CDR1 and CDR2 from the germline V gene are SNHLY and FYNNEI. The CDR3 consists of 15 residues. The CDR3 loop reads CASWETSGKQETQYF. DNA of the CDR3: TGTGCCAGCTGGGAGACTAGCGGTAAACAAGAGACCCAGTACTTC.

In its sample, this clonotype was seen a few times. The chain is built from TRBV10-3 and TRBJ2-2, with 10 bases lining up with TRBD1. Germline CDR1 and CDR2: ENHRY and SYGVKD. The CDR3 has 18 residues. V lost 3 bases, J lost 3 bases, and 10 bases stayed unmatched. The CDR3 protein is CAISDPAGQGMDTGELFF. For the CDR3, the DNA is TGTGCCATCAGTGACCCGGCGGGACAGGGGATGGACACCGGGGAGCTGTTTTTT.

This clonotype was seen at least ten times. The genes are TRBV24-1 and TRBJ1-5; 7 bases are shared with TRBD1. Per germline, CDR1 KGHDR and CDR2 SFDVKD. The CDR3 runs 16 residues. With V trimmed by 4 bases and J by 5 bases, 10 bases remained unmatched. As DNA, the CDR3 is TGTGCCACCAGTGAATCCGGGACAGTGAACGATCAGCCCCAGCATTTT. The encoded protein is CATSESGTVNDQPQHF.

This clonotype was seen only once. The chain is built from TRBV29-1 and TRBJ1-5, with a possible D match to TRBD1 (6 bases). The CDR3 totals 13 residues. The germline CDR1 and CDR2 sequences are SQVTM and ANQGSEA. The V end lost 5 bases, the J end lost 4 bases, and 12 bases lay between the germline ends. The CDR3 DNA sequence: TGCAGCGTTCAGGGGATGGGGAATCAGCCCCAGCATTTT. Translated: CSVQGMGNQPQHF.

Remarks on this clonotype: One junction end disagrees with the germline gene, perhaps due to a read error. The chain is built from TRBV10-1 and TRBJ1-6; 10 bases map to TRBD1. Germline V gives CDR1 WNHNN, CDR2 SYGVQD (reference sequence). CDR3 length: 14 amino acids. The CDR3 reads CASSSGQGNSLLHF. In DNA, the CDR3 is TGCGCCAGCAGCTCGGGACAGGGGAATTCACTCCTCCACTTT.

There are a few counts of this clonotype. This may be a read error: a much more frequent sequence differs by one nucleotide. This CDR3 reads CGVEPGQGYEQYF. CDR3 bases: TGCGGCGTTGAGCCGGGACAGGGCTACGAGCAGTACTTC. The rearrangement joins TRBV29-1 to TRBJ2-7, with 9 bases lining up with TRBD1. Per the germline V gene, CDR1 is SQVTM and CDR2 is ANQGSEA. This CDR3 comprises 13 residues.

This clonotype was observed a few times. The chain recombines TRBV2 with TRBJ1-1; D is possibly TRBD1 (6 bases). The CDR3 extends over 14 amino acids. Germline assignment: CDR1 SNHLY and CDR2 FYNNEI. The V gene lost 6 bases and the J gene lost 8 bases, with 19 bases spanning the gap. The CDR3 here is CASSPKRGGAEAFF. The CDR3, as DNA: TGTGCCAGCAGCCCAAAACGGGGGGGGGCCGAAGCTTTCTTT.

This clonotype was seen only once. The chain joins TRBV7-9 to TRBJ2-7; TRBD1 matches 10 bases. The germline gives CDR1 SEHNR, CDR2 FQNEAQ (reference sequence). Trimming cost V 4 bases and J 3 bases; bases outside gene matches: 9. CDR3 length: 16 residues. The CDR3 sequence is CASSYSGTGVNYEQYF. In DNA form, the CDR3 reads TGTGCCAGCAGCTACTCCGGGACAGGGGTGAACTACGAGCAGTACTTC.

This clonotype was seen a handful of times. The V call is TRBV5-1, the J call TRBJ2-2, with a possible D match to TRBD1 (6 bases). V lost 3 bases and J 5 bases, leaving 14 bases between the germline ends. CDR1 SGHRS and CDR2 YFSETQ come from the germline V gene. CDR3 length equals 15 residues. The CDR3 region has the DNA TGCGCCAGCAGCTCCGTCATACAGGGTACCGGGGAGCTGTTTTTT. Translation gives CASSSVIQGTGELFF. The full variable domain, completed using reference TRBV5-1 and TRBJ2-2, is KAGVTQTPRYLIKTRGQQVTLSCSPISGHRSVSWYQQTPGQGLQFLFEYFSETQRNKGNFPGRFSGRQFSNSRSEMNVSTLELGDSALYLCASSSVIQGTGELFFGEGSRLTVL.

This clonotype was observed many times. The chain has TRBV7-8 and TRBJ1-5; 8 bases align to TRBD1. This CDR3 contains 13 residues. The V and J ends lost 4 bases and 5 bases, in that order; junction bases with no gene match: 1. Looked up from germline, CDR1 is SGHVS and CDR2 is FQNEAQ. CDR3 nucleotides: TGTGCCAGCAGCTCGGGACAGGATCAGCCCCAGCATTTT. It encodes CASSSGQDQPQHF.